This T cell receptor beta chain was found in a study of OX40 agonist ivuxolimab in advanced cancers. The overall study: Patients took ivuxolimab, an agonistic anti-OX40 (CD134) antibody. Participants averaged approximately 60 years of age (range about 23 to 79) and were about 85% male. Partial response was recorded in three patients: one hepatocellular carcinoma and two cutaneous melanoma cases. Study conclusions and caveats: Researchers did not establish what antigens the expanded peripheral T cells target.

Measured with immunoSEQ multiplex PCR; TCRdb has only the in-frame clones, and not every one. The sample holds some 80,000 clones, roughly 92% seen once. There are 13 residues in the CDR3. J was trimmed by 6 bases and V by 6 bases; bases with no gene match: 6. Germline CDR1 MDHEN, CDR2 SYDVKM. This clone came up once. Its antigen is unidentified. This specimen was CD4+ or CD8+ T cells sorted from blood, taken in a trial of the OX40 agonist ivuxolimab. This chain links TRBV28 with TRBJ2-5, with TRBD1 identical over 8 bases. The TCR was taken from an adult with an advanced solid tumor such as melanoma, head and neck, liver or kidney cancer. The CDR3 DNA follows: TGTGCCAGCAGCGGACAGGGAACGAAGACCCAGTACTTC. Translation gives CASSGQGTKTQYF.